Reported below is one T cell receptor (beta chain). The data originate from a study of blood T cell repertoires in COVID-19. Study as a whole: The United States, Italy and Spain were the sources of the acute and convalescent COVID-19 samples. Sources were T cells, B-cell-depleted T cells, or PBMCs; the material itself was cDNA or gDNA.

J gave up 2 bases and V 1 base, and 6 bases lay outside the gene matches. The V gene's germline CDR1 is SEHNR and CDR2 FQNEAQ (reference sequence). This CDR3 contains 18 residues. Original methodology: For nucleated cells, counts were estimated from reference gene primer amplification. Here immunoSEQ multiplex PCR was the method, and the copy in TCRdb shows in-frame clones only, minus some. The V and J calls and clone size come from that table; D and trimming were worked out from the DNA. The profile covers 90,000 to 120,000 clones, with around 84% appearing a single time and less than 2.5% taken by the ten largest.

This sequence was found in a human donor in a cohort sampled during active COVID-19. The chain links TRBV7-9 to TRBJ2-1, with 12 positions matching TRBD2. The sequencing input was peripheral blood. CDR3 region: CASSLVASGGAAYNEQFF. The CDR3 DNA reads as TGTGCCAGCAGCTTAGTCGCTAGCGGGGGGGCAGCCTACAATGAGCAGTTCTTC. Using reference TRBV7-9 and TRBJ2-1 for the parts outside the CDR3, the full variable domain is DTGVSQNPRHKITKRGQNVTFRCDPISEHNRLYWYRQTLGQGPEFLTYFQNEAQLEKSRLLSDRFSAERPKGSFSTLEIQRTEQGDSAMYLCASSLVASGGAAYNEQFFGPGTRLTVL.